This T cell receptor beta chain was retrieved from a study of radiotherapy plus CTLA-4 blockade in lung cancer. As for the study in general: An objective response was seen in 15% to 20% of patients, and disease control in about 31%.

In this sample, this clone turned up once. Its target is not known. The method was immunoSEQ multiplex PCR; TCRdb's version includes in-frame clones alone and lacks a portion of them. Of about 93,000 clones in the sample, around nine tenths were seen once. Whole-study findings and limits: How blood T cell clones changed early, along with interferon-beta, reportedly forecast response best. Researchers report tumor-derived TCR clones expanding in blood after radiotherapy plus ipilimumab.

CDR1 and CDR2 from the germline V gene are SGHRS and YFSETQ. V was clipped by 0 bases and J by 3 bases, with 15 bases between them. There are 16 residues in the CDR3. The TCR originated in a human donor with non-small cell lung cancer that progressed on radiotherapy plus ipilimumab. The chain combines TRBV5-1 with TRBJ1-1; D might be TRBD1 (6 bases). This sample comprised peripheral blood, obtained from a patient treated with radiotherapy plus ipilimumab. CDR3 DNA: TGCGCCAGCAGCTTGGATTATGGACAGCTATACACTGAAGCTTTCTTT. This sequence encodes CASSLDYGQLYTEAFF. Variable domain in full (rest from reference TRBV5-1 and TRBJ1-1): KAGVTQTPRYLIKTRGQQVTLSCSPISGHRSVSWYQQTPGQGLQFLFEYFSETQRNKGNFPGRFSGRQFSNSRSEMNVSTLELGDSALYLCASSLDYGQLYTEAFFGQGTRLTVV.